The rows below give T cell receptor beta chains drawn from one sample of a study of blood T cell repertoires in COVID-19. The method was immunoSEQ multiplex PCR; TCRdb's version includes in-frame clones alone and lacks a portion of them. The sample yields 300,000 to 350,000 clones, 75% to 90% seen once. The sample comprised PBMCs or T cells enriched from blood (not recorded which). The source is a man aged 30 to 39 who had recovered from COVID-19. The CDR3 runs from the conserved cysteine through the conserved F or W. A D gene is named only where the DNA matches it firmly. For some rows the clone size is stated as once, few or many, or as a class when expanded; others skip it.

DNA: TGTGCCTGGATAATCCGAGGACTGAGCACTGAAGCTTTCTTT
CDR3: CAWIIRGLSTEAFF
size: once
V: TRBV30
J: TRBJ1-1
D: NA

DNA: TGTGCCAGCAGCCACCGAGCGGGGGGGAGCACAGATACGCAGTATTTT
CDR3: CASSHRAGGSTDTQYF
size: NA
V: TRBV3-1/TRBV3-2
J: TRBJ2-3
D: TRBD2

DNA: TGCAGTGCTAGTGGGCAGGGGTATCAGCCCCAGCATTTT
CDR3: CSASGQGYQPQHF
size: once
V: TRBV20-1
J: TRBJ1-5
D: NA

DNA: TGTGCCAGCAGCTTATCGTACTCTGGAAACACCATATATTTT
CDR3: CASSLSYSGNTIYF
size: NA
V: TRBV11-1
J: TRBJ1-3
D: NA

DNA: TGTGCCAGCAGTTTCTGGACAGATGAGCAGTTCTTC
CDR3: CASSFWTDEQFF
size: NA
V: TRBV6-2/TRBV6-3
J: TRBJ2-1
D: NA

DNA: TGCGCCAGCAGCCAATTTAGCGGGGCGAACACCGGGGAGCTGTTTTTT
CDR3: CASSQFSGANTGELFF
size: NA
V: TRBV4-1
J: TRBJ2-2
D: TRBD2

DNA: TGCGCCAGCAGCTTGGGCAGGGGGCAAAACGAGCAGTACTTC
CDR3: CASSLGRGQNEQYF
size: NA
V: TRBV5-1
J: TRBJ2-7
D: TRBD1

DNA: TGTGCCAGCAGCCAGAATGCAGGGGCGTCTGGAGAGACCCAGTACTTC
CDR3: CASSQNAGASGETQYF
size: NA
V: TRBV4-2
J: TRBJ2-5
D: NA

DNA: TGTGCCACCCACCCGTTCCGCGGGAGATTTAGCACAGATACGCAGTATTTT
CDR3: CATHPFRGRFSTDTQYF
size: NA
V: TRBV7-8
J: TRBJ2-3
D: TRBD2

DNA: TGTGCCAGCAGCTTGGAAATGGGGGGGCGAGTAGGAAACACCATATATTTT
CDR3: CASSLEMGGRVGNTIYF
size: NA
V: TRBV5-5
J: TRBJ1-3
D: NA

DNA: TGTGCCAGCAGCTTGGAGTTCCGCTACGAGCAGTACTTC
CDR3: CASSLEFRYEQYF
size: NA
V: TRBV11-2
J: TRBJ2-7
D: NA

DNA: TGTGCCAGCAGTTGGGGAACAGGGAGCTATGGCTACACCTTC
CDR3: CASSWGTGSYGYTF
size: NA
V: TRBV6-5
J: TRBJ1-2
D: NA

DNA: TGTGCCAGCAGCTTAGGGGACAGCGCTGAAGCTTTCTTT
CDR3: CASSLGDSAEAFF
size: NA
V: TRBV7-6
J: TRBJ1-1
D: TRBD1

DNA: TGTGCCAGCAGCTTAGTGGGCAGGGGGCAGCTGGGTACTGAAGCTTTCTTT
CDR3: CASSLVGRGQLGTEAFF
size: NA
V: TRBV7-9
J: TRBJ1-1
D: TRBD1